This TCR beta chain was recorded in a study of cytomegalovirus exposure and HLA in healthy donors listed by TCRdb under 2017. Context from the whole study: According to an earlier analysis of 587 of the donors, about 179 million T cells yielded some 110 million unique TCR beta sequences and 250 to 350 Gb of sequence data. To predict cytomegalovirus infection status, the study combined high-throughput TCR immunosequencing, statistical association of individual TCRs with disease status, and machine learning. The number of donors typed differed by locus, with about 629-630 for A, B, C, DRB1 and DQB1, around 500 for DQA1, some 570 for DPA1, and around 460 for DPB1. To study patterns of TCR occurrence, a later analysis re-analyzed previously published TCR beta repertoires from around 700 donors and added high-resolution HLA genotyping. Roughly 300 gigabases of sequencing data and tens of millions of unique TCR sequences were included in an early release covering about 700 HLA-typed donors. Every repertoire in the discovery cohort had been generated on one and the same sequencing platform. The study aimed to test whether signatures of past pathogen exposure could be identified by cataloging public T cell receptors. Rather than drawing on any new phenotypic data, the later analysis identified candidate immune exposures from TCR beta sequences and the way those sequences occurred across donors. Among the roughly 390 genotyped donors, 81% belonged to the genetic ancestry cluster associated with self-reported Caucasian donors. Four or five DR-DQ haplotypes were handled as single units for association and clustering, since linkage in the cohort was strong. Along with the approximately 600-subject first cohort, a separate validation cohort of around 110 different subjects was used. A later genetic analysis took genome-wide SNP genotypes for 398 of the 666 donors and used that subset as a discovery cohort. Class I and class II HLA loci were covered by the typing at four-digit resolution. Donor age, sex, ethnicity and CMV serostatus were compiled alongside the repertoire data. An earlier analysis of 587 of the donors applied high-throughput TCR beta sequencing to assess whether each TCR beta V gene segment acted as functional or pseudogenic. Among a few hundred genotyped donors of the cohort, an average of about 240,000 unique TCR beta nucleotide sequences were sequenced per donor, roughly 18% of them non-productive. Using immunosequencing, the study profiled T cell repertoires from roughly 650 subjects and related those repertoires to cytomegalovirus serostatus.

General study outcomes and caveats: The 87-base-pair reads could not distinguish some IMGT-functional V segments, including TRBV6-2 and TRBV6-3, so those segments were excluded. Assigning TCR associations to individual alleles was difficult when HLA alleles, especially DR and DQ, strongly co-occurred. Because some donors lacked HLA typing at each locus, the association tests relied only on the typed subset. Only TCR beta chains were sequenced in this cohort, and the absence of alpha or paired-chain data limited detectable features. In the study, roughly 160 TCR beta chains were listed as associated with cytomegalovirus. In both the original and validation cohorts, the classifier was reported to diagnose cytomegalovirus status with high specificity and sensitivity. In a later analysis, around 17,000 TCR beta sequences were associated with specific HLA alleles at a false discovery rate of 0.05. A cluster of highly shared sequence variants was judged likely to represent a technical artifact of the sequencing pipeline. Three of the identified cytomegalovirus-associated TCR beta chains were confirmed in vitro to be specific for cytomegalovirus antigens. According to a later analysis, TCR association rates differed among HLA loci, with DRB1 alleles showing the most associated TCRs and HLA-C alleles showing the fewest. According to the authors, the approach could potentially be generalized to other disease states and immunological phenotypes. CMV serostatus was the only immune exposure information available for the cohort. In a later analysis, several top co-occurrence clusters were reported to appear linked to parvovirus B19, influenza, CMV and Epstein-Barr virus. In a later genetic analysis, fewer N-insertions in productive TCRs were reported among donors in an Asian-associated ancestry cluster than the approximately 710-donor mean. V-gene and J-gene trimming of TCR beta chains was associated with a missense DCLRE1C variant in a later genetic analysis, and the association was replicated in an independent cohort. An earlier analysis of approximately 570 of the donors showed that most TCR beta V segments appeared in productive rearrangements either about 90% or about 30% of the time, which broadly matched IMGT annotations. A further reported finding was that TCR beta sequences accurately predicted the HLA-A and HLA-B alleles for most subjects in the first cohort. Correlated functional status among segregating V segments might reflect linkage disequilibrium, but an unknown experimental factor could not be ruled out. Sequencing depth was assumed to be roughly uniform across donors in the presence/absence analyses, though that assumption may not hold. The earlier analysis of about 600 of the donors excluded some 15 rarely observed V segments, including chromosome 9 orphons, because counts were too low. While some public TCRs were present in many individuals, most TCR sequences turned up only very rarely across donors. Compared with equally common non-associated chains, HLA-associated TCR beta chains in a later analysis were more clonally expanded and had lower generation probabilities. In a later analysis, most CMV-associated TCR beta chains were found to appear HLA-restricted, with HLA associations seemingly driven largely by CMV exposure.

Comment on this clone: It has no known antigen specificity. Base-call qualities are not available, and no considerably larger clone is one nucleotide away.

The germline V gene yields SNHLY for CDR1 and FYNNEI for CDR2. The junction shows trimming of 3 bases on V and 0 bases on J, plus 15 bases between the germline ends. Taken from cysteine to phenylalanine, the CDR3 has 17 residues. Of all the DNA, just the CDR3 is kept, 51 bases in frame from base 1. The cohort was made up of several hundred healthy bone marrow donors. At the time of sampling, every cohort member was nominally healthy, though immune exposures that went unrecorded were likely present. The donor was CMV seronegative and was included in the group of several hundred seronegative cohort members. A peripheral blood sample was provided by each donor, and peripheral blood mononuclear cells were used for TCR beta sequencing. The Qiagen DNeasy Blood Extraction Kit was used to extract genomic DNA from the blood cell samples. Libraries were constructed by the immunoSEQ multiplex PCR assay. For the multiplex PCR, a mixture combining 60 forward primers for TCR Vbeta segments and 13 reverse primers for TCR Jbeta segments was used. The CDR3 region of rearranged TCR beta genes was amplified from genomic DNA by a multiplex PCR assay. The amplified TCR beta libraries were sequenced on the Illumina HiSeq System as 87-base-pair reads. From the authors' description of their analysis: A later analysis tallied roughly 80 million unique TCR beta chains across the 640 or so repertoires, and some 12 million of those chains were shared by two or more donors. To remove PCR and sequencing errors, raw reads were error-corrected and collapsed into unique sequences using a nearest-neighbor algorithm that merged closely related sequences. V, D and J gene segments were assigned by aligning CDR3 sequences to IMGT reference sequences. For a sequence to be retained, at least a six-nucleotide match to both a V gene segment and a J gene segment was required. A rearrangement counted as productive if the CDR3 had no stop codons and remained in frame with V and J, and every other rearrangement counted as non-productive. CDR3 was defined according to IMGT convention as the region running from the second conserved V-encoded cysteine to the conserved J-encoded phenylalanine. The earlier analysis of about 640 of the donors excluded any sequence lacking an unambiguous match to a single V gene segment. An earlier analysis of roughly 590 of the donors called V segments functional above 56.7% productive rearrangements and segregating when the between-donor standard deviation exceeded 5%. A statistical classification framework was built to diagnose cytomegalovirus status from the catalog of TCR beta chain sequences. A later analysis assigned V and J genes by comparing TCR nucleotide sequences with IMGT/GENE-DB human TR gene sequences. A later analysis assigned CDR3 sequences and most-parsimonious VDJ recombination scenarios with the TCRdist pipeline. In a later analysis, each TCR beta chain was defined by its CDR3 amino acid sequence together with its V-gene family, and reads without a unique V-gene family were excluded. As a way to deal with suspected cross-contamination and a sequencing artifact, a later analysis dropped approximately 590 nucleotide sequences that were highly shared and had low generation probability. In a later analysis, a clonal expansion index was calculated for each public chain from normalized within-repertoire ranks of inferred template counts. Generation probabilities in a later analysis came from a VDJ recombination model fitted to out-of-frame rearrangements, and those results were checked against IGoR. In a later analysis, TCR-TCR, TCR-HLA and TCR-CMV co-occurrence was scored with hypergeometric tests, and a repertoire-size bias correction was applied to TCR pairs. False discovery rates were estimated in a later analysis by permuting HLA or CMV assignments 20 times. A later analysis grouped co-occurring TCRs with DBSCAN, adding TCRdist sequence similarity when clustering within HLA-allele-positive subsets. For co-occurrence clustering, repertoires with fewer than 30,000 or more than 120,000 public chains were excluded, along with five repertoires with anomalous nucleotide sharing. The table was pulled from immuneACCESS by TCRdb, which kept in-frame rearrangements only. Such tables lose some clones; where checked, under half of the loss comes from unresolved V genes, and the rest has no known cause. V and J calls and clone size follow that table, whereas D and trimming were derived from the DNA. This sample gives 60,000 or so clones in total; about 80% of them show up just once. Over 1.5% of the sample is taken by the ten largest.

The specimen was PBMCs. The TCR originated in a man in his forties in good health and CMV-seronegative. Here the chain combines TRBV2 and TRBJ1-3, with the D segment identity uncertain. CDR3 protein: CASSEFAGQRSGNTIYF. The DNA sequence is as follows: TGTGCCAGCAGTGAGTTTGCGGGCCAGCGCTCTGGAAACACCATATATTTT.